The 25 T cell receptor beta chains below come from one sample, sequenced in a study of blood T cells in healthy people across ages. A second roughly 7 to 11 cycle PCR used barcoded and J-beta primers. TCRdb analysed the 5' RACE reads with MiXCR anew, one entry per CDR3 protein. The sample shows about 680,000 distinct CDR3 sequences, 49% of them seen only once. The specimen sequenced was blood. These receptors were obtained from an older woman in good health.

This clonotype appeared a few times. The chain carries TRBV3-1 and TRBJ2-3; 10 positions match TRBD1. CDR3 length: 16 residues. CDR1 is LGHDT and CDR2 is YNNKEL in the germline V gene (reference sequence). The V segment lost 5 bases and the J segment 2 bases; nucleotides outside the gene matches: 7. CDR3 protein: CASSFRDRGPTDTQYF. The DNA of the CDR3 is TGTGCCAGCAGCTTCCGGGACAGGGGCCCCACAGATACGCAGTATTTT.

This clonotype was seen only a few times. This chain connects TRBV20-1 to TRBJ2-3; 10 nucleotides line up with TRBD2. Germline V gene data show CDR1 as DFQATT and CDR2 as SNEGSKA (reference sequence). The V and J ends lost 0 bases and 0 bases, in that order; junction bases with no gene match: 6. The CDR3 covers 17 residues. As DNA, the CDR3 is TGCAGTGCTAGAGATCCTCGGACTAGCGGAAGCACAGATACGCAGTATTTT. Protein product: CSARDPRTSGSTDTQYF.

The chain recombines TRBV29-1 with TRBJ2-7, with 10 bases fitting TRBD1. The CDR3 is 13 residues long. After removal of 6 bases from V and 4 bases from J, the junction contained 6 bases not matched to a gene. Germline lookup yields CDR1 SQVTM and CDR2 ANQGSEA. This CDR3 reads CSVETGGRYEQYF. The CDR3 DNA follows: TGCAGCGTCGAGACAGGGGGCAGGTACGAGCAGTACTTC.

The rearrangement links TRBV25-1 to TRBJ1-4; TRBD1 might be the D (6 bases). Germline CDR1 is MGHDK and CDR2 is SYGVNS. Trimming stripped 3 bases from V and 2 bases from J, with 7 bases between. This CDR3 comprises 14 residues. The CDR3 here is CASSDDRTNEKLFF. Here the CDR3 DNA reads TGTGCCAGCAGTGACGACAGGACTAATGAAAAACTGTTTTTT.

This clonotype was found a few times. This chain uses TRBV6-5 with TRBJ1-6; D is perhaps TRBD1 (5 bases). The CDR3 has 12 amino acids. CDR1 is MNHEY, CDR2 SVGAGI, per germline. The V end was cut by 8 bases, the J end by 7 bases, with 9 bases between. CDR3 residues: CASGQGNSPLHF. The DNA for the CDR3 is TGTGCCAGCGGTCAGGGAAATTCACCCCTCCACTTT.

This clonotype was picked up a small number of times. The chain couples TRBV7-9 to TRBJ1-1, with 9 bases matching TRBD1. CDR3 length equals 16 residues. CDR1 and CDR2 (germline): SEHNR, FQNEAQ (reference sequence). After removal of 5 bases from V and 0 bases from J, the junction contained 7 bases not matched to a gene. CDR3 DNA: TGTGCCAGCAGCCAAGCCGGGACAGGGCTGAACACTGAAGCTTTCTTT. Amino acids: CASSQAGTGLNTEAFF.

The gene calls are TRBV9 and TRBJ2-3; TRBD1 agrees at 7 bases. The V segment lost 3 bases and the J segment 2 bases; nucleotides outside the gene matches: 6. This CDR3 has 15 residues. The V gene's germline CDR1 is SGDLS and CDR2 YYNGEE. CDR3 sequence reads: CASSAWDSYTDTQYF. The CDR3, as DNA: TGTGCCAGCAGCGCTTGGGACAGCTACACAGATACGCAGTATTTT.

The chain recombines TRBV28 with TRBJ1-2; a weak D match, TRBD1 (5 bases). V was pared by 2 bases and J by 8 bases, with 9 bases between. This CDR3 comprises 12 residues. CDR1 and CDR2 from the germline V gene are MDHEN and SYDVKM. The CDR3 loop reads CASSLDGAGYTF. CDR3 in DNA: TGTGCCAGCAGTTTAGACGGGGCCGGCTACACCTTC.

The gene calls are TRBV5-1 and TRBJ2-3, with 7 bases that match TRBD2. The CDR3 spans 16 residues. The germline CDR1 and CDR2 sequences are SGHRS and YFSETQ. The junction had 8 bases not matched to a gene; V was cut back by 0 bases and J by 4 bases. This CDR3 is CASSLAGLGSPDTQYF. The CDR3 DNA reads TGCGCCAGCAGCTTGGCAGGACTAGGCAGCCCAGATACGCAGTATTTT. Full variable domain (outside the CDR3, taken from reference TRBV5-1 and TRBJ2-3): KAGVTQTPRYLIKTRGQQVTLSCSPISGHRSVSWYQQTPGQGLQFLFEYFSETQRNKGNFPGRFSGRQFSNSRSEMNVSTLELGDSALYLCASSLAGLGSPDTQYFGPGTRLTVL.

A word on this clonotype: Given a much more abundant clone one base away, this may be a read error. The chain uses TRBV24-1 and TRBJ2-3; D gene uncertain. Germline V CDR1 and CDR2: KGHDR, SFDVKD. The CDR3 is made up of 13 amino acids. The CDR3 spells CAASDPSTDTQYF. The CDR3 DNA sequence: TGTGCCGCCAGTGATCCCTCCACAGATACGCAGTATTTT.

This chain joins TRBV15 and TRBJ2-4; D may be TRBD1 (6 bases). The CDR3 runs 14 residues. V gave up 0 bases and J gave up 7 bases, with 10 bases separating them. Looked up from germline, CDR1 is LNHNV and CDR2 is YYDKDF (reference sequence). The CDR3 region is CATSRDSRGNIQYF. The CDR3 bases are TGTGCCACCAGCAGAGATTCCAGGGGTAACATTCAGTACTTC.

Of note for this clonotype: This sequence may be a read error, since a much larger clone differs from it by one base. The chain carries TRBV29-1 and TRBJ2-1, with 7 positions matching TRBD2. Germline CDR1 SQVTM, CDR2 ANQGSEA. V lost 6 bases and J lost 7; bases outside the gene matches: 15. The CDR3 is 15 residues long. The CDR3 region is CSVETLLAPLNEQFF. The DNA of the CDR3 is TGCAGCGTCGAAACGTTACTAGCGCCATTAAATGAGCAGTTCTTC.

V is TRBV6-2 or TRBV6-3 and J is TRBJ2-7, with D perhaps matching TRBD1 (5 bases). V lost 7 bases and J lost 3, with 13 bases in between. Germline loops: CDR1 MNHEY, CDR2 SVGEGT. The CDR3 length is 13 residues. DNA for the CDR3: TGTGCCAGCACCTCGATAGGGGTCTACGAGCAGTACTTC. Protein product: CASTSIGVYEQYF.

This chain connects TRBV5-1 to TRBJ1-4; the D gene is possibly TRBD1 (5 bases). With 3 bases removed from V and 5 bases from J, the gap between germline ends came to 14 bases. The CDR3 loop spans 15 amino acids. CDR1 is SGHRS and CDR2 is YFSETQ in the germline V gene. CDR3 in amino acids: CASSSSTRQNEKLFF. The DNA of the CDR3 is TGCGCCAGCAGCTCTTCGACGAGACAGAATGAAAAACTGTTTTTT.

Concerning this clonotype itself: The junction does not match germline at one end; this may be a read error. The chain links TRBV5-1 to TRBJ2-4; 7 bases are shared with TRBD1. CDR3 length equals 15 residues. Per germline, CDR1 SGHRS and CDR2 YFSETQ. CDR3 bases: TGCACCAGCAGCTTTACAGGGGACGCCAAAAACATTCAGTACTTC. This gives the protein CTSSFTGDAKNIQYF.

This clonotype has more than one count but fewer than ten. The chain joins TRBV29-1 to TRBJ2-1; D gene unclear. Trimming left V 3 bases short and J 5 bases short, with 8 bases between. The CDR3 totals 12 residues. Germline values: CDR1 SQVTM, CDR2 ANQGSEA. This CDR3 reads CSVDSHNNEQFF. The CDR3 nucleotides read TGCAGCGTTGATTCCCACAACAATGAGCAGTTCTTC.

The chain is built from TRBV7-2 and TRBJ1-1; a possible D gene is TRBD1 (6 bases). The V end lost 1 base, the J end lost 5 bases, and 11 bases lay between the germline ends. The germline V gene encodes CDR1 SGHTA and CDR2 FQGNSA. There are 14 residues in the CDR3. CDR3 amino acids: CASSLEGVGTEAFF. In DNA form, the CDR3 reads TGTGCCAGCAGCTTAGAGGGGGTAGGGACTGAAGCTTTCTTT.

The CDR3 here is CSFSLREGSGTGGYTF. The CDR3 nucleotides are TGCAGTTTTAGTCTCAGAGAGGGCAGCGGGACTGGTGGCTACACCTTC. V gene TRBV20-1 combines with J gene TRBJ1-2; weak D call: TRBD1 (5 bases). Germline V lookup: CDR1 DFQATT, CDR2 SNEGSKA (reference sequence). The V end lost 8 bases, the J end lost 7 bases, and 29 bases lay between the germline ends. The CDR3 is made up of 16 amino acids.

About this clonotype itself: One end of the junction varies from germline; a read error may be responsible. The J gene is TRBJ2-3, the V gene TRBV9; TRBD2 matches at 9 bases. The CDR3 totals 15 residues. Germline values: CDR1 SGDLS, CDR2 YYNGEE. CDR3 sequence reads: CASSPLAGTTETQYF. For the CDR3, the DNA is TGTGCCAGCAGCCCCCTAGCGGGGACCACAGAGACGCAGTATTTT.

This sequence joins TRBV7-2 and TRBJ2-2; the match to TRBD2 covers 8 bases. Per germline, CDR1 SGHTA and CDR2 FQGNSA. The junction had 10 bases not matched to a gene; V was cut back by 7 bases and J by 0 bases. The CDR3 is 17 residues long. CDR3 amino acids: CASTKTRGGTNTGELFF. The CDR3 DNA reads TGTGCCAGCACCAAAACCCGGGGGGGGACGAACACCGGGGAGCTGTTTTTT. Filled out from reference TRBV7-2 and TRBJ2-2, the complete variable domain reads GAGVSQSPSNKVTEKGKDVELRCDPISGHTALYWYRQSLGQGLEFLIYFQGNSAPDKSGLPSDRFSAERTGGSVSTLTIQRTQQEDSAVYLCASTKTRGGTNTGELFFGEGSRLTVL.

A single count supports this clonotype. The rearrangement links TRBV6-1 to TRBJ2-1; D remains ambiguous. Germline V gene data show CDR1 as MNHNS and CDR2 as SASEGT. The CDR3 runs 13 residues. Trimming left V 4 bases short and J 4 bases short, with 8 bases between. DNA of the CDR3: TGTGCCAGCAGTGGGGAAGTTTACAATGAGCAGTTCTTC. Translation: CASSGEVYNEQFF.

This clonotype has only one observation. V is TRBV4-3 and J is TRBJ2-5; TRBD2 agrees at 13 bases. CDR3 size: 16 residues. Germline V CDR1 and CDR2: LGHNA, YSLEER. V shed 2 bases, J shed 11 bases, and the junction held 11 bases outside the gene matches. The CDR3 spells CASSQLGLAGTNEQYF. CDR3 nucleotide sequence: TGCGCCAGCAGCCAACTGGGACTAGCGGGGACCAATGAGCAGTACTTC.

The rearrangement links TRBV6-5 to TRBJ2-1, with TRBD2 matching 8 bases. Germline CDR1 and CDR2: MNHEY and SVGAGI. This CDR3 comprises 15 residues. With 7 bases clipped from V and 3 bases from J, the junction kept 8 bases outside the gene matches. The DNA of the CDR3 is TGTGCCAGCACCCGTAGCGGGGACCACTACAATGAGCAGTTCTTC. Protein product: CASTRSGDHYNEQFF.

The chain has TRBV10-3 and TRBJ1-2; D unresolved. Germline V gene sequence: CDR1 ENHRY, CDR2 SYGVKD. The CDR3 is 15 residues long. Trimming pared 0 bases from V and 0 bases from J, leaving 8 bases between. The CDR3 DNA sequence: TGTGCCATCAGTGAGTCCCGGCAGACTAACTATGGCTACACCTTC. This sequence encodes CAISESRQTNYGYTF.

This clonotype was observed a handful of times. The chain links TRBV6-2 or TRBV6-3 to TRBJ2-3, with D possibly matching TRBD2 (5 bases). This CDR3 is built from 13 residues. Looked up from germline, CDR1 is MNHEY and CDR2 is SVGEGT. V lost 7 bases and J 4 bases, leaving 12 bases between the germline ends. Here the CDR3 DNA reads TGTGCCAGCACCCCGGACTTCTCAGATACGCAGTATTTT. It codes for CASTPDFSDTQYF.